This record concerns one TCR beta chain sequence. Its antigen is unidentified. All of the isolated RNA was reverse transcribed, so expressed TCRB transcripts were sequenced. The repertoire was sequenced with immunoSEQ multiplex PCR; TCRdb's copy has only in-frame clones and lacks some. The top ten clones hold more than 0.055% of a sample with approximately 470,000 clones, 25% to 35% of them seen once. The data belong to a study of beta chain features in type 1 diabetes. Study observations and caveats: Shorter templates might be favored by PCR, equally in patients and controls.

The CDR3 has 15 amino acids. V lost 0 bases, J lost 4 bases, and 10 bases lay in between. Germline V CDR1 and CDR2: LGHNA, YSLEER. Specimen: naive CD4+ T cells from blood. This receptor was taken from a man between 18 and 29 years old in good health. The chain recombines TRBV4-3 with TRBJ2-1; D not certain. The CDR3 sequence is CASSQDRVSYNEQFF. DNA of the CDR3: TGCGCCAGCAGCCAAGACCGGGTTTCGTACAATGAGCAGTTCTTC.